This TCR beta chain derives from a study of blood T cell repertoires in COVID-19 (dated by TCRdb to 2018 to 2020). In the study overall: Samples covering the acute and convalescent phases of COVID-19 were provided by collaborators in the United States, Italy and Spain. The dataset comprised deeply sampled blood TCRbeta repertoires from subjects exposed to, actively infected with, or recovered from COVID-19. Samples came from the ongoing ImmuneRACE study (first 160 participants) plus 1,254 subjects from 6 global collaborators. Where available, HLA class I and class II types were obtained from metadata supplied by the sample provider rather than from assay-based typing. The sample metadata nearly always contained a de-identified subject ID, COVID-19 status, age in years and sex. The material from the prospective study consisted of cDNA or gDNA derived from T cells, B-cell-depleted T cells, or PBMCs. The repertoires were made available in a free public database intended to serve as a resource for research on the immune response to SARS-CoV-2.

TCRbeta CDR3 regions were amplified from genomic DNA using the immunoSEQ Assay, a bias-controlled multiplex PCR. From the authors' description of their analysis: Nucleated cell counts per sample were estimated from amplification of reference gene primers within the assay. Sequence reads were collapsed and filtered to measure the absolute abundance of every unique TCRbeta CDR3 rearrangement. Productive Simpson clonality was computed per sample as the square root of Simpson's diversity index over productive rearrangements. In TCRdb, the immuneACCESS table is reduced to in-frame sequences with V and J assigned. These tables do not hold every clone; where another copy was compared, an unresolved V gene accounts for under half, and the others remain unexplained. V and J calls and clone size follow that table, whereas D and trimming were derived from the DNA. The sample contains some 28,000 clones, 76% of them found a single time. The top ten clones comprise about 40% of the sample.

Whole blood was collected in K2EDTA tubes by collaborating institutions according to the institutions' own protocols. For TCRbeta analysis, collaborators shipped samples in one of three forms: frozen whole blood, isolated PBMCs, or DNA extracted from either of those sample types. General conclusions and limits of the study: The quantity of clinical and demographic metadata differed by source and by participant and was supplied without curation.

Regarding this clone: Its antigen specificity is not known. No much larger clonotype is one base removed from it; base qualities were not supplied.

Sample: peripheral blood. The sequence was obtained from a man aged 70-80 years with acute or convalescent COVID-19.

The bases read TGTGCCAGCAATTCAGGGGCTAACTATGGCTACACCTTC. Its coded protein is CASNSGANYGYTF. This chain is built from TRBV11-1 and TRBJ1-2; the D segment could be TRBD1, given 6 matching bases. Deletion took 7 bases off V and 0 bases off J, with a span of 9 bases between the germline ends. CDR1 and CDR2, looked up from the germline V gene (reference sequence), are SGHAT and FQDESV. The CDR3 covers 13 residues, taking in both the cysteine and the phenylalanine. The CDR3 DNA has 39 bases and is translated from base 1. The CDR3, completed at both ends by the reference TRBV11-1 and TRBJ1-2 genes, gives the full variable domain EAEVAQSPRYKITEKSQAVAFWCDPISGHATLYWYRQILGQGPELLVQFQDESVVDDSQLPKDRFSAERLKGVDSTLKIQPAELGDSAMYLCASNSGANYGYTFGSGTRLTVV.